The next 8 T cell receptor beta chains were all read from a single sample in a study of identical twins. TCRdb re-called the 5' RACE reads with MiXCR, one entry per CDR3 protein. The sample contains 1.5 million or so distinct CDR3 sequences, roughly a third of which appear only once. The sample was cord blood. These receptors were taken from a newborn girl in good health.

The chain is built from TRBV20-1 and TRBJ2-7, with D perhaps TRBD2 (5 bases). Germline loops: CDR1 DFQATT, CDR2 SNEGSKA (reference sequence). V lost 3 bases, J lost 2 bases, and 14 bases lay in between. The CDR3 spans 14 residues. The DNA of the CDR3 is TGCAGTGCTAGCTTCGCGGGTACCACCTACGAGCAGTACTTC. It is translated as CSASFAGTTYEQYF.

This clonotype was seen a few times. CDR3 loop: CASSQVGRIYTF. CDR3 bases: TGCGCCAGCAGCCAAGTAGGCAGGATCTACACCTTC. The chain joins TRBV4-1 to TRBJ1-2; D remains ambiguous. V was clipped by 1 base and J by 10 bases, with 10 bases between them. The CDR3 extends over 12 amino acids. Germline values: CDR1 MGHRA, CDR2 YSYEKL.

The chain employs TRBV10-3 and TRBJ1-6, with 7 bases identical to TRBD1. The CDR3 is made up of 16 amino acids. V lost 11 bases, J lost 0 bases, and 10 bases stayed unmatched. Germline V CDR1 and CDR2: ENHRY, SYGVKD. The CDR3 reads CALPQGDSSYNSPLHF. DNA for the CDR3: TGTGCCTTACCGCAGGGGGACAGCTCCTATAATTCACCCCTCCACTTT.

The chain links TRBV4-1 to TRBJ2-4; 12 bases fit TRBD1. This CDR3 is built from 17 residues. Per germline, CDR1 MGHRA and CDR2 YSYEKL. V shed 1 base, J shed 1 base, and the junction held 2 bases outside the gene matches. This chain's CDR3 is CASSQAGTGGAKNIQYF. The CDR3 DNA sequence: TGCGCCAGCAGCCAAGCCGGGACAGGGGGCGCCAAAAACATTCAGTACTTC.

This clonotype has a handful of counts. V and J are TRBV12-3 or TRBV12-4 and TRBJ1-5; no clear D gene. The CDR3 runs 14 residues. V lost 3 bases to trimming and J lost 1 base, with 7 bases between them. Written as DNA, the CDR3 is TGTGCCAGCAGTTTCGGTTTCAGCAATCAGCCCCAGCATTTT. Its translation: CASSFGFSNQPQHF.

This clonotype was recorded a few times. The chain joins TRBV28 to TRBJ1-4, with D hard to call. Germline values: CDR1 MDHEN, CDR2 SYDVKM. Trimming cost V 5 bases and J 7 bases, with 14 bases left between them. The CDR3 spans 14 residues. Here the CDR3 reads CASSPGGRAEKLFF. DNA of the CDR3: TGTGCCAGCAGTCCGGGCGGGAGGGCTGAAAAACTGTTTTTT.

This clonotype was detected only once. V is TRBV7-9 and J is TRBJ2-5, with 8 bases that match TRBD1. Germline V lookup: CDR1 SEHNR, CDR2 FQNEAQ (reference sequence). Trimming at V came to 4 bases and at J to 11 bases, leaving 15 bases not matched to a gene. CDR3 length: 15 residues. The CDR3 protein is CASSSTGGLGNEQYF. The CDR3, as DNA: TGTGCCAGCAGCTCCACAGGGGGTTTAGGAAATGAGCAGTACTTC. Variable domain in full (rest from reference TRBV7-9 and TRBJ2-5): DTGVSQNPRHKITKRGQNVTFRCDPISEHNRLYWYRQTLGQGPEFLTYFQNEAQLEKSRLLSDRFSAERPKGSFSTLEIQRTEQGDSAMYLCASSSTGGLGNEQYFGPGTRLLVL.

V gene TRBV6-5 combines with J gene TRBJ1-1; D remains unclear. Deletions cut 2 bases from V and 5 bases from J, with 21 bases between. This CDR3 is built from 17 residues. Germline V lookup: CDR1 MNHEY, CDR2 SVGAGI. In DNA form, the CDR3 reads TGTGCCAGCAGTTACGCATGGGAGGTAAAAATTGGGACTGAAGCTTTCTTT. Translation gives CASSYAWEVKIGTEAFF.